This T cell receptor (beta chain) was sequenced for a study of T cell changes during pregnancy in multiple sclerosis. The CDR3 consists of 13 residues. V was clipped by 4 bases and J by 6 bases, with 9 bases between them. CDR1 and CDR2 (germline): PRHDT, FYEKMQ (reference sequence). Using immunoSEQ multiplex PCR, the repertoire was profiled, and TCRdb retains in-frame clones only, with some absent. Among tens of thousands of clones listed, more than 85% were seen once. The sample was peripheral blood, taken in the first trimester of pregnancy. This clonotype was sampled from a female donor in good health, enrolled as a control in a pregnancy study. V is TRBV13 and J is TRBJ2-2; TRBD1 might be the D (5 bases). The CDR3 DNA reads as TGTGCCAGCAGCTCCAGGGTCGCCGGGGAGCTGTTTTTT. Its protein product is CASSSRVAGELFF.